One sample yielded the 14 T cell receptor beta chains listed below, sequenced in a study of blood T cell repertoires in COVID-19 (dated by TCRdb to the early 2020s). Libraries were constructed by the immunoSEQ multiplex PCR assay. Here the immuneACCESS table is served through TCRdb, limited to in-frame sequences with V and J called. Missing clones are a known gap in these copies; in checked studies unresolved V genes cover under half, and the rest lacks a known reason. Present in this sample are about 51,000 clones, roughly 80% of which were seen just once. The leading ten clones occupy roughly 2.5% of the sample. The sample consisted of peripheral blood. Receptor source: a man aged 50-60 years with acute or convalescent COVID-19.

This sequence joins TRBV5-5 and TRBJ1-1; unclear D gene. With 4 bases removed from V and 1 base from J, the gap between germline ends came to 8 bases. This CDR3 has 13 amino acids. In germline, CDR1 is SGHKS, CDR2 YYEKEE (reference sequence). The CDR3 nucleotides are TGTGCCAGCAGCATAGCCACGAACACTGAAGCTTTCTTT. Translating gives CASSIATNTEAFF.

The chain links TRBV5-5 to TRBJ1-1; 7 nucleotides agree with TRBD1. V gave up 4 bases and J gave up 11 bases; unmatched junction bases: 8. Germline V CDR1 and CDR2: SGHKS, YYEKEE (reference sequence). The length of the CDR3 is 12 residues. CDR3 coding DNA: TGTGCCAGCAGCCTACAGGGGTATCAGGCTTTCTTT. Amino acid sequence: CASSLQGYQAFF.

This chain joins TRBV7-9 and TRBJ1-2, with 8 bases identical to TRBD1. V shed 0 bases and J 1 base; nucleotides not matched to a gene: 10. The CDR3 spans 18 residues. Germline V gene data show CDR1 as SEHNR and CDR2 as FQNEAQ (reference sequence). CDR3 bases: TGTGCCAGCAGCTTAGCCCTTTCTTGGGACAGGATTAACTATGGCTACACCTTC. Its protein is CASSLALSWDRINYGYTF.

The chain joins TRBV5-6 to TRBJ1-2; 9 bases line up with TRBD1. The CDR3 is 16 amino acids. Germline CDR1 SGHDT, CDR2 YYEEEE. With V trimmed by 2 bases and J by 4 bases, 9 bases remained unmatched. DNA for the CDR3: TGTGCCAGCAGCTTAACAGGGGGCCGAAAAACCTATGGCTACACCTTC. Translation: CASSLTGGRKTYGYTF.

The chain is built from TRBV5-1 and TRBJ1-6; D may be TRBD1 (6 bases). Germline V CDR1 and CDR2: SGHRS, YFSETQ. The V and J ends lost 1 base and 0 bases respectively, with 8 bases between them. The length of the CDR3 is 16 residues. The CDR3 is CASSLTGSSYNSPLHF. The CDR3 DNA follows: TGCGCCAGCAGCTTGACAGGGAGCTCCTATAATTCACCCCTCCACTTT.

V and J are TRBV3-1 (or the pseudogene TRBV3-2) and TRBJ1-5; unclear D gene. There are 15 residues in the CDR3. Trimming took 0 bases from V and 0 from J, leaving 6 bases between them. Germline V CDR1 and CDR2: LGHDT, YNNKEL (reference sequence). The CDR3 spells CASSQDLYSNQPQHF. The CDR3 nucleotides are TGTGCCAGCAGCCAAGACTTATATAGCAATCAGCCCCAGCATTTT.

V gene TRBV9 combines with J gene TRBJ2-1; TRBD2 matches at 8 bases. V dropped 4 bases and J dropped 7; count of bases not matched to a gene: 7. This CDR3 comprises 14 residues. Germline CDR1 and CDR2: SGDLS and YYNGEE. The CDR3 bases are TGTGCCAGCAGCCTGCTAGCGGGTGCGAATGAGCAGTTCTTC. Protein: CASSLLAGANEQFF.

This sequence joins TRBV10-3 and TRBJ2-1; 9 nucleotides line up with TRBD2. The ends lost 7 bases at V and 7 bases at J; junction bases unmatched: 8. This CDR3 comprises 14 residues. CDR1 is ENHRY, CDR2 SYGVKD, per germline. DNA for the CDR3: TGTGCCATCACTGCGGGGGGGCCTCGGAATGAGCAGTTCTTC. Protein: CAITAGGPRNEQFF.

V is TRBV5-6 and J is TRBJ2-7, with a possible D match to TRBD2 (6 bases). Germline CDR1 and CDR2: SGHDT and YYEEEE. CDR3 length equals 15 residues. Trimming stripped 4 bases from V and 4 bases from J, with 18 bases between. The CDR3 DNA reads TGTGCCAGCAGCGGTTCGGGGACTGGGGTTTACGAGCAGTACTTC. Protein sequence: CASSGSGTGVYEQYF. Together with reference TRBV5-6 and TRBJ2-7, the CDR3 gives the full variable domain: DAGVTQSPTHLIKTRGQQVTLRCSPKSGHDTVSWYQQALGQGPQFIFQYYEEEERQRGNFPDRFSGHQFPNYSSELNVNALLLGDSALYLCASSGSGTGVYEQYFGPGTRLTVT.

V gene TRBV30 combines with J gene TRBJ1-2; 7 bases align to TRBD1. Unmatched junction bases numbered 10, after V lost 5 bases and J lost 4 bases. The germline gives CDR1 GTSNPN, CDR2 SVGIG (reference sequence). The CDR3 runs to 14 residues. The CDR3 DNA sequence: TGTGCCTGGGACACGGGGACAGCGTCCTATGGCTACACCTTC. Translation: CAWDTGTASYGYTF.

The chain uses TRBV12-3 or TRBV12-4 and TRBJ1-1, with TRBD1 as a possible D gene (5 bases). The CDR3 sequence is 13 residues long. The V gene lost 0 bases and the J gene lost 7 bases, with 9 bases spanning the gap. The CDR3 loop reads CASSLAQGGEAFF. The CDR3, as DNA: TGTGCCAGCAGTTTAGCGCAGGGTGGTGAAGCTTTCTTT.

The rearrangement links TRBV18 to TRBJ2-1; D not resolved. Between the trimmed V and J ends, which lost 2 bases and 2 bases, there was a span of 7 bases. The V gene's germline CDR1 is KGHSH and CDR2 LQKENI. The CDR3 extends over 14 amino acids. For the CDR3, the DNA is TGTGCCAGCTCACCAGTCGGAGCCTACAATGAGCAGTTCTTC. It yields the protein CASSPVGAYNEQFF.

This clone was picked up a small number of times. The chain carries TRBV10-3 and TRBJ1-2; 7 nucleotides line up with TRBD1. Unmatched junction bases numbered 16, after V lost 7 bases and J lost 2 bases. Germline CDR1 is ENHRY and CDR2 is SYGVKD. The CDR3 sequence is 17 residues long. DNA of the CDR3: TGTGCCATCACCGACATTGCGACAGGGTCGACCAACTATGGCTACACCTTC. It yields the protein CAITDIATGSTNYGYTF.

The rearrangement joins TRBV14 to TRBJ2-5; no clear D. This CDR3 is built from 13 residues. The V gene lost 3 bases and the J gene lost 2 bases, with 7 bases spanning the gap. The V gene's germline CDR1 is SGHDN and CDR2 FVKESK. As DNA, the CDR3 is TGTGCCAGCAGCCAGAGACATCAAGAGACCCAGTACTTC. It translates to CASSQRHQETQYF.